Below, one T cell receptor (beta chain) is given with its context. Antigen specificity is unknown. Profiling relied on immunoSEQ multiplex PCR, and the TCRdb table lists in-frame clones only, not all of them. The repertoire includes around 150,000 clones, roughly 90% of them detected once, and roughly 1.3% sits in the top ten. The germline gives CDR1 SGHVS, CDR2 FQNEAQ. The V and J ends lost 5 bases and 6 bases respectively, with 10 bases between them. The CDR3 loop spans 12 amino acids. This entry is derived from a study of T cell responses to AZD1222 COVID-19 vaccine. Overall study results and limits: The number of AZD1222 recipients seropositive at baseline was only six. Spike-wide vaccine-associated CD4 TCRs dominated at 160-218 and 743-854. The donor cohort was predominantly white British with a female majority, and clonal diversity may have been underestimated.

The sequencing here drew on peripheral blood, taken on day 0 of AZD1222 vaccination. This receptor was identified in an adult in good health. The chain joins TRBV7-8 to TRBJ1-1; D unclear. In nucleotides, the CDR3 is TGTGCCAGCAGCCCGGGCGTCCCTGAAGCTTTCTTT. This sequence encodes CASSPGVPEAFF. The whole variable domain, filled in from reference TRBV7-8 and TRBJ1-1, reads GAGVSQSPRYKVAKRGQDVALRCDPISGHVSLFWYQQALGQGPEFLTYFQNEAQLDKSGLPSDRFFAERPEGSVSTLKIQRTQQEDSAVYLCASSPGVPEAFFGQGTRLTVV.